These T cell receptor beta chains were read from a single sample in a study of blood T cell repertoires in COVID-19. Assay used: immunoSEQ multiplex PCR; TCRdb lists only in-frame clones, some missing. The table has about 260,000 clones, approximately 80% seen once; the top ten hold around 4.2%. The sample consisted of peripheral blood. Every receptor here comes from a man between 60 and 75 years old with acute or convalescent COVID-19. Each CDR3 is given with its conserved first and last residue. The order of the fields is clone size, V gene, D gene, J gene, CDR3 protein, CDR3 DNA. D genes are given only for firm matches. A row's size may be missing; if present it is once, few, many or a size class.

abundance: NA
v_gene: TRBV5-1
d_gene: TRBD1
j_gene: TRBJ1-3
CDR3aa: CASSLPGTGGRGNTIYF
CDR3nt: TGCGCCAGCAGCCTTCCCGGGACAGGGGGCCGAGGAAACACCATATATTTT

abundance: NA
v_gene: TRBV29-1
d_gene: NA
j_gene: TRBJ2-1
CDR3aa: CSGSLDVNEQFF
CDR3nt: TGCAGCGGGTCCCTAGATGTGAACGAGCAGTTCTTC

abundance: NA
v_gene: TRBV19
d_gene: NA
j_gene: TRBJ1-2
CDR3aa: CASTPGYGLGGYTF
CDR3nt: TGTGCCAGTACCCCAGGGTACGGCTTAGGAGGCTACACCTTC

abundance: NA
v_gene: TRBV4-1
d_gene: NA
j_gene: TRBJ1-3
CDR3aa: CASSQDWGASGNTIYF
CDR3nt: TGCGCCAGCAGCCAAGATTGGGGCGCCTCTGGAAACACCATATATTTT

abundance: NA
v_gene: TRBV7-2
d_gene: NA
j_gene: TRBJ2-1
CDR3aa: CASSSTGYNEQFF
CDR3nt: TGTGCCAGCAGCTCGACTGGATACAATGAGCAGTTCTTC

abundance: NA
v_gene: TRBV6-5
d_gene: TRBD2
j_gene: TRBJ2-5
CDR3aa: CASSLTGTSVETQYF
CDR3nt: TGTGCCAGCAGTTTAACCGGGACTAGTGTGGAGACCCAGTACTTC

abundance: NA
v_gene: TRBV9
d_gene: TRBD2
j_gene: TRBJ2-3
CDR3aa: CASNEAGADTQYF
CDR3nt: TGTGCCAGCAACGAAGCGGGAGCGGATACGCAGTATTTT

abundance: NA
v_gene: TRBV5-1
d_gene: TRBD2
j_gene: TRBJ2-5
CDR3aa: CASSSVAGGVIWKTQYF
CDR3nt: TGCGCCAGCAGCTCGGTAGCGGGAGGGGTTATTTGGAAGACCCAGTACTTC

abundance: NA
v_gene: TRBV12-3/TRBV12-4
d_gene: NA
j_gene: TRBJ2-7
CDR3aa: CASSIGGAEQYF
CDR3nt: TGTGCCAGCAGTATAGGGGGAGCCGAGCAGTACTTC

abundance: once
v_gene: TRBV6-5
d_gene: TRBD2
j_gene: TRBJ2-3
CDR3aa: CASRGLAGGGDTQYF
CDR3nt: TGTGCCAGCAGAGGACTAGCGGGAGGTGGAGATACGCAGTATTTT

abundance: NA
v_gene: TRBV5-1
d_gene: TRBD1
j_gene: TRBJ1-2
CDR3aa: CASSLWQGEYGYTF
CDR3nt: TGCGCCAGCAGCTTGTGGCAGGGGGAGTATGGCTACACCTTC

abundance: NA
v_gene: TRBV5-4
d_gene: NA
j_gene: TRBJ1-2
CDR3aa: CASSFGGVEGNYGYTF
CDR3nt: TGTGCCAGCAGCTTTGGGGGGGTGGAGGGTAACTATGGCTACACCTTC

abundance: NA
v_gene: TRBV19
d_gene: TRBD2
j_gene: TRBJ2-3
CDR3aa: CASRNLAGENTQYF
CDR3nt: TGTGCCAGTAGGAATTTAGCGGGAGAGAATACGCAGTATTTT

abundance: NA
v_gene: TRBV6-5
d_gene: NA
j_gene: TRBJ1-4
CDR3aa: CASSYFGSGKEKLFF
CDR3nt: TGTGCCAGCAGTTACTTCGGCTCAGGGAAGGAAAAACTGTTTTTT

abundance: NA
v_gene: TRBV3-1/TRBV3-2
d_gene: TRBD1
j_gene: TRBJ1-2
CDR3aa: CASSHIPAQGYGYTF
CDR3nt: TGTGCCAGCAGCCATATCCCAGCACAGGGGTATGGCTACACCTTC

abundance: NA
v_gene: TRBV2
d_gene: TRBD1
j_gene: TRBJ2-1
CDR3aa: CASKPPGQGSYNEQFF
CDR3nt: TGTGCCAGCAAGCCTCCGGGACAGGGCTCCTACAATGAGCAGTTCTTC

abundance: NA
v_gene: TRBV2
d_gene: TRBD1
j_gene: TRBJ1-1
CDR3aa: CASRGTALYGAFF
CDR3nt: TGTGCCAGCAGAGGGACAGCCCTGTATGGAGCTTTCTTT

abundance: NA
v_gene: TRBV28
d_gene: NA
j_gene: TRBJ2-7
CDR3aa: CASSRDGSSYEQYF
CDR3nt: TGTGCCAGCAGTAGGGACGGGAGCTCCTACGAGCAGTACTTC

abundance: few
v_gene: TRBV7-3
d_gene: NA
j_gene: TRBJ2-2
CDR3aa: CASSSSLQGTGELFF
CDR3nt: TGTGCCAGCAGCTCCTCATTACAGGGTACCGGGGAGCTGTTTTTT

abundance: once
v_gene: TRBV6-5
d_gene: NA
j_gene: TRBJ1-2
CDR3aa: CASGNSYGYTF
CDR3nt: TGTGCCAGCGGTAACAGCTATGGCTACACCTTC

abundance: few
v_gene: TRBV12-3/TRBV12-4
d_gene: NA
j_gene: TRBJ1-2
CDR3aa: CASSPQGSYGYTF
CDR3nt: TGTGCCAGCAGCCCTCAGGGCTCCTATGGCTACACCTTC

abundance: few
v_gene: TRBV7-3
d_gene: NA
j_gene: TRBJ2-2
CDR3aa: CASSVVNTGELFF
CDR3nt: TGTGCCAGCAGCGTAGTGAACACCGGGGAGCTGTTTTTT

abundance: NA
v_gene: TRBV28
d_gene: TRBD1
j_gene: TRBJ2-7
CDR3aa: CASSPPGTGTYEQYF
CDR3nt: TGTGCCAGCAGCCCCCCCGGGACAGGGACCTACGAGCAGTACTTC

abundance: NA
v_gene: TRBV21-1
d_gene: NA
j_gene: TRBJ1-6
CDR3aa: CASSGGRQNSSSPLHF
CDR3nt: TGTGCCAGCAGCGGGGGCCGACAGAATAGCAGTTCACCCCTCCACTTT

abundance: NA
v_gene: TRBV18
d_gene: TRBD1
j_gene: TRBJ1-1
CDR3aa: CASSPLTGAAFF
CDR3nt: TGTGCCAGCTCACCCCTGACAGGGGCAGCTTTCTTT

abundance: NA
v_gene: TRBV4-3
d_gene: TRBD1
j_gene: TRBJ1-2
CDR3aa: CASSQGTGTVYGYTF
CDR3nt: TGCGCCAGCAGCCAAGGGACCGGGACAGTTTATGGCTACACCTTC